The 18 T cell receptor beta chains in this list originate from one sample, sequenced in a study of early T cells in non-severe SARS-CoV-2 infection. TCRdb used MiXCR to reprocess the 5' RACE reads, holding one entry per CDR3 protein. Of 85,000 to 95,000 distinct CDR3 sequences listed, 16% are singletons. Specimen: whole blood, collected at baseline. These receptors were taken from an adult who was a healthcare worker with PCR-confirmed SARS-CoV-2 infection or an uninfected control (not recorded which).

This chain joins TRBV20-1 and TRBJ1-6, with D uncertain. Germline assignment: CDR1 DFQATT and CDR2 SNEGSKA (reference sequence). V lost 6 bases and J 5 bases, leaving 14 bases between the germline ends. The CDR3 runs to 14 residues. The CDR3 spells CSANLGPDNSPLHF. The CDR3 nucleotides read TGCAGTGCCAACCTCGGACCCGATAATTCACCCCTCCACTTT.

J is TRBJ2-2 and V is TRBV4-1; maybe TRBD1 (5 bases). Trimming left V 2 bases short and J 7 bases short, with 14 bases between. The CDR3 totals 15 residues. CDR1 is MGHRA and CDR2 is YSYEKL in the germline V gene. The CDR3 loop is CASSQPTRGGGELFF. CDR3 nucleotides: TGCGCCAGCAGCCAACCGACAAGGGGTGGCGGGGAGCTGTTTTTT.

This clonotype occurred a few times. V and J are TRBV30 and TRBJ2-2; a possible D gene is TRBD1 (5 bases). V dropped 6 bases and J dropped 0 bases, with 8 bases sitting between them. CDR3 length: 13 amino acids. The germline V gene has CDR1 GTSNPN and CDR2 SVGIG (reference sequence). Written as DNA, the CDR3 is TGTGCCTGCGGACAAGCGAACACCGGGGAGCTGTTTTTT. Encoded protein: CACGQANTGELFF.

In its sample, this clonotype was seen a few times. The chain employs TRBV20-1 and TRBJ2-7, with 13 bases aligning to TRBD2. The CDR3 runs to 14 residues. Germline CDR1 DFQATT, CDR2 SNEGSKA (reference sequence). The J segment lost 4 bases and the V segment lost 1 base, leaving 1 base of the junction unmatched. CDR3 sequence reads: CSARGTSGSYEQYF. The CDR3 DNA reads TGCAGTGCTAGAGGGACTAGCGGGAGTTACGAGCAGTACTTC.

Only a few counts were recorded for this clonotype. This chain connects TRBV6-4 to TRBJ2-4, with a weak D call TRBD1 (6 bases). This CDR3 spans 15 amino acids. The germline V gene encodes CDR1 MRHNA and CDR2 SNTAGT. V shed 6 bases and J shed 0 bases, with 12 bases lying between them. CDR3 sequence (DNA): TGTGCCAGCAGCCGGGGACACTTAGCCAAAAACATTCAGTACTTC. Amino acid sequence: CASSRGHLAKNIQYF.

This clonotype appeared a few times. V usage is TRBV11-2 and J usage is TRBJ2-1; 12 nucleotides agree with TRBD2. The CDR3 contains 15 residues. Trimming at V came to 4 bases and at J to 7 bases, leaving 5 bases not matched to a gene. In germline, CDR1 is SGHAT, CDR2 FQNNGV. Here the CDR3 DNA reads TGTGCCAGCAGCTACGGACTAGCGGGATTAAATGAGCAGTTCTTC. Its translation: CASSYGLAGLNEQFF.

This clonotype was found a few times. The chain joins TRBV7-6 to TRBJ2-3; D uncertain. The CDR3 is 12 residues long. Germline loops: CDR1 SGHVS, CDR2 FNYEAQ. V was cut by 5 bases and J by 8 bases, with 11 bases left in between. Written as DNA, the CDR3 is TGTGCCAGCAGCAGTACCCCGGTTACGCAGTATTTT. Its protein is CASSSTPVTQYF.

The gene calls are TRBV9 and TRBJ1-4, with 9 bases that match TRBD1. The germline gives CDR1 SGDLS, CDR2 YYNGEE. The CDR3 totals 14 residues. The ends lost 4 bases at V and 8 bases at J; junction bases unmatched: 6. The DNA for the CDR3 is TGTGCCAGCAGCCCGGGGACAGGGAGGGAAAAACTGTTTTTT. Protein: CASSPGTGREKLFF.

The J gene is TRBJ2-7, the V gene TRBV2, with D maybe TRBD2 (7 bases). Germline values: CDR1 SNHLY, CDR2 FYNNEI. The CDR3 sequence is 15 residues long. Trimming took 5 bases from V and 0 from J, leaving 14 bases between them. The CDR3 nucleotides are TGTGCCAGCAGTCGGGGGGCAATCGCCTCCTACGAGCAGTACTTC. This translates into CASSRGAIASYEQYF.

This clonotype was seen more than once but under ten times. The V and J genes are TRBV1 and TRBJ2-1. TRBV1 is recorded as a pseudogene. The CDR3 is made up of 15 amino acids. CDR3 sequence: CTSSQEDSGDNEQFF. The CDR3 DNA reads as TGCACCAGCAGCCAAGAAGATTCTGGCGACAATGAGCAGTTCTTC.

This clonotype was found a few times. The chain joins TRBV7-2 to TRBJ1-1, with D possibly TRBD1 on 6 matching bases. V shed 3 bases and J shed 4 bases, with 15 bases lying between them. Germline V lookup: CDR1 SGHTA, CDR2 FQGNSA. The CDR3 totals 15 residues. The CDR3 nucleotides are TGTGCCAGCAGCTTTGGGGGGCAAGGAGGCACTGAAGCTTTCTTT. It translates to CASSFGGQGGTEAFF.

This clonotype showed up just a few times. V and J are TRBV7-2 and TRBJ2-7, with 10 nucleotides matching TRBD2. Germline-derived CDR1 and CDR2 are SGHTA and FQGNSA. Trimming at V came to 4 bases and at J to 0 bases, leaving 0 bases not matched to a gene. CDR3 length: 14 amino acids. The CDR3 DNA follows: TGTGCCAGCAGCTCTAGCGGGAGCTCCTACGAGCAGTACTTC. Protein: CASSSSGSSYEQYF. The whole variable domain, filled in from reference TRBV7-2 and TRBJ2-7, reads GAGVSQSPSNKVTEKGKDVELRCDPISGHTALYWYRQSLGQGLEFLIYFQGNSAPDKSGLPSDRFSAERTGGSVSTLTIQRTQQEDSAVYLCASSSSGSSYEQYFGPGTRLTVT.

This chain joins TRBV11-3 and TRBJ2-1; no clear D gene. The CDR3 totals 13 residues. The V gene lost 4 bases and the J gene lost 9 bases, with 13 bases spanning the gap. Per the germline V gene, CDR1 is SGHNT and CDR2 is YENEEA. The CDR3 region is CASSSFQVGEQFF. CDR3 sequence (DNA): TGTGCCAGCAGCTCCTTTCAAGTTGGTGAGCAGTTCTTC.

The V call is TRBV20-1, the J call TRBJ2-3; 11 bases fit TRBD2. CDR1 and CDR2 (germline): DFQATT, SNEGSKA (reference sequence). The V and J ends lost 0 bases and 0 bases, in that order; junction bases with no gene match: 2. This CDR3 region has 16 residues. The CDR3: CSARDLAGGSTDTQYF. For the CDR3, the DNA is TGCAGTGCTAGAGATTTAGCGGGAGGGAGCACAGATACGCAGTATTTT.

The chain is built from TRBV10-2 and TRBJ2-3; TRBD2 matches 7 bases. The CDR3 is 17 residues long. Trimming cost V 8 bases and J 6 bases; bases outside gene matches: 20. The germline gives CDR1 WSHSY, CDR2 SAAADI. The CDR3 sequence is CASSVRGSGRGRDTQYF. Here the CDR3 DNA reads TGCGCCAGCTCCGTGCGGGGGTCGGGGAGGGGACGGGATACGCAGTATTTT.

The chain uses TRBV28 and TRBJ2-5, with D maybe TRBD1 (5 bases). Germline lookup yields CDR1 MDHEN and CDR2 SYDVKM. The CDR3 length is 10 residues. Trimming stripped 8 bases from V and 5 bases from J, with 6 bases between. DNA of the CDR3: TGTGCCAGCGCAGGGGAGACCCAGTACTTC. It specifies CASAGETQYF.

V usage is TRBV5-1 and J usage is TRBJ2-5; D not resolved. Germline values: CDR1 SGHRS, CDR2 YFSETQ. Trimming cost V 4 bases and J 1 base, with 11 bases left between them. This CDR3 has 14 amino acids. CDR3: CASSLNWGQETQYF. CDR3 DNA sequence: TGCGCCAGCAGCCTAAACTGGGGCCAAGAGACCCAGTACTTC. Full variable domain (rest looked up from reference TRBV5-1 and TRBJ2-5): KAGVTQTPRYLIKTRGQQVTLSCSPISGHRSVSWYQQTPGQGLQFLFEYFSETQRNKGNFPGRFSGRQFSNSRSEMNVSTLELGDSALYLCASSLNWGQETQYFGPGTRLLVL.

The V gene is TRBV28, the J gene TRBJ2-7; D might be TRBD2 (6 bases). Germline loops: CDR1 MDHEN, CDR2 SYDVKM. Trimming pared 0 bases from V and 2 bases from J, leaving 14 bases between. The CDR3 totals 16 residues. The CDR3 sequence: CASSLWGGKVAYEQYF. The CDR3 nucleotides read TGTGCCAGCAGTTTATGGGGCGGGAAGGTGGCCTACGAGCAGTACTTC.